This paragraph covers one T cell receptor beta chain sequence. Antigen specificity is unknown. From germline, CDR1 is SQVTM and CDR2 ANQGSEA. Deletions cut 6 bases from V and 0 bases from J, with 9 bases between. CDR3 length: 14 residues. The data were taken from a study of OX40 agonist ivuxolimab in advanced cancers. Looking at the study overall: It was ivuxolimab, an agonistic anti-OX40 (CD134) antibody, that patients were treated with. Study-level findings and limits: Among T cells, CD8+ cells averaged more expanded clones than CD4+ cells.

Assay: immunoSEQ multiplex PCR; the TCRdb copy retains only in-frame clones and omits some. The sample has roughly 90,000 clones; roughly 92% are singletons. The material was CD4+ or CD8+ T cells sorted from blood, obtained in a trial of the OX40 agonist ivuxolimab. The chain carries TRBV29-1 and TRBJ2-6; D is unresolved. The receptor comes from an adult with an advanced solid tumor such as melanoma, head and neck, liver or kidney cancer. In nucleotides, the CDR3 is TGCAGCGTCGCGGATAGCTCTGGGGCCAACGTCCTGACTTTC. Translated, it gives CSVADSSGANVLTF.